This is a list of T cell receptor beta chains from one sample in a study of regulatory T cells in long-lasting Graves disease. MiXCR was run by TCRdb on the multiplex PCR reads, yielding one entry per CDR3 protein. Of a few hundred thousand distinct CDR3 sequences detected, around 23% appear once; the ten largest clones hold around 30%. The source was peripheral blood mononuclear cells (PBMCs), collected when the disease was refractory, from a patient treated with antithyroid drugs. The origin of the receptors is a woman aged 40 to 55 with Graves disease. Both conserved end residues are part of each CDR3. D genes are given only for firm matches. Clone sizes are given selectively: once, few, many, or a class where the clone is expanded.

cdr3_nt: TGTGCCAGCAGCTTAGGTCCCGGGACCTATAATGAAAAACTGTTTTTT; cdr3_aa: CASSLGPGTYNEKLFF; v_call: TRBV11-2; d_call: NA; j_call: TRBJ1-4; clone_size: many
cdr3_nt: TGTGCCAGCGGCCTGGGGTCCGGGGAGCTGTTTTTT; cdr3_aa: CASGLGSGELFF; v_call: TRBV11-2; d_call: NA; j_call: TRBJ2-2; clone_size: many
cdr3_nt: TGTGCCAGCAGAATAAGATGGGAGCAGTACTTC; cdr3_aa: CASRIRWEQYF; v_call: TRBV6-1; d_call: NA; j_call: TRBJ2-7; clone_size: NA
cdr3_nt: TGCGCCAGCAGCCCTTCGCCCGGGCATCAGCCCCAGCATTTT; cdr3_aa: CASSPSPGHQPQHF; v_call: TRBV4-1; d_call: NA; j_call: TRBJ1-5; clone_size: NA
cdr3_nt: TGTGCCATCAGTCCCCATCCGGGACGACAGAACACTGAAGCTTTCTTT; cdr3_aa: CAISPHPGRQNTEAFF; v_call: TRBV10-3; d_call: NA; j_call: TRBJ1-1; clone_size: NA
cdr3_nt: TGTGCCAGCAGCCAAGTGGGAGGGACTAGCGGCCCAGATACGCAGTATTTT; cdr3_aa: CASSQVGGTSGPDTQYF; v_call: TRBV4-2; d_call: TRBD2; j_call: TRBJ2-3; clone_size: NA
cdr3_nt: TGTGCCAGTAGTATTCTAGCGGGAATAGGTTATGAGCAGTTCTTC; cdr3_aa: CASSILAGIGYEQFF; v_call: TRBV19; d_call: TRBD2; j_call: TRBJ2-1; clone_size: NA
cdr3_nt: TGCGCCAGCAGCTTGGGGGGAATAGCGGGACAGGGCTACAATGAGCAGTTCTTC; cdr3_aa: CASSLGGIAGQGYNEQFF; v_call: TRBV5-1; d_call: NA; j_call: TRBJ2-1; clone_size: NA
cdr3_nt: TGTGCCAGTAGCCCGAGGAAGGGTGGGGCCAACGTCCTGACTTTC; cdr3_aa: CASSPRKGGANVLTF; v_call: TRBV19; d_call: NA; j_call: TRBJ2-6; clone_size: few
cdr3_nt: TGCGCCAGCAGCCAAGGTGAAGGTTTGGAAAAACTGTTTTTT; cdr3_aa: CASSQGEGLEKLFF; v_call: TRBV4-1; d_call: NA; j_call: TRBJ1-4; clone_size: NA
cdr3_nt: TGCGCCAGCAGCTTTAAAACAGGGGCTGCGAACACTGAAGCTTTCTTT; cdr3_aa: CASSFKTGAANTEAFF; v_call: TRBV5-1; d_call: TRBD1; j_call: TRBJ1-1; clone_size: few
cdr3_nt: TGTGCCAGCAGTTTAACGGCTATGAACACTGAAGCTTTCTTT; cdr3_aa: CASSLTAMNTEAFF; v_call: TRBV27; d_call: NA; j_call: TRBJ1-1; clone_size: few
cdr3_nt: TGTGCCAGCAGCCAAGTGGACAGGGGCAACTACGAGCAGTACTTC; cdr3_aa: CASSQVDRGNYEQYF; v_call: TRBV14; d_call: TRBD1; j_call: TRBJ2-7; clone_size: many
cdr3_nt: TGTGCCAGCAGTGGGAGGAGGCGCGGAGCCACCGGGGAGCTGTTTTTT; cdr3_aa: CASSGRRRGATGELFF; v_call: TRBV2; d_call: NA; j_call: TRBJ2-2; clone_size: many
cdr3_nt: TGTGCCAGCAGCGCGACCGACTATGGCTACACCTTC; cdr3_aa: CASSATDYGYTF; v_call: TRBV2; d_call: NA; j_call: TRBJ1-2; clone_size: NA
cdr3_nt: TGTGCCAGCAGTGTGGCAGGGGGCTCTGGCTACACCTTC; cdr3_aa: CASSVAGGSGYTF; v_call: TRBV28; d_call: TRBD1; j_call: TRBJ1-2; clone_size: few
cdr3_nt: TGTGCCAGCAGTGATTGGCAGGGCGCTTCACCCCTCCACTTT; cdr3_aa: CASSDWQGASPLHF; v_call: TRBV6-1; d_call: NA; j_call: TRBJ1-6; clone_size: once
cdr3_nt: TGTGCCTGGAGTGTGTGGGTTTACAGCTATGGCTACACCTTC; cdr3_aa: CAWSVWVYSYGYTF; v_call: TRBV30; d_call: NA; j_call: TRBJ1-2; clone_size: few
cdr3_nt: TGTGCCAGCCAGCAGGACTCCTACAATGAGCAGTTCTTC; cdr3_aa: CASQQDSYNEQFF; v_call: TRBV7-9; d_call: NA; j_call: TRBJ2-1; clone_size: NA
cdr3_nt: TGTGCCAGCAGCTCACGGAATTCCTACGAGCAGTACTTC; cdr3_aa: CASSSRNSYEQYF; v_call: TRBV12-3/TRBV12-4; d_call: NA; j_call: TRBJ2-7; clone_size: many
cdr3_nt: TGCGCCAGCAGCGCCCTCAGACAGAACCCGGGGGAGACCCAGTACTTC; cdr3_aa: CASSALRQNPGETQYF; v_call: TRBV5-1; d_call: NA; j_call: TRBJ2-5; clone_size: NA
cdr3_nt: TGTGCCAGCAGTCCCCTCAGGGGGGACACTGAAGCTTTCTTT; cdr3_aa: CASSPLRGDTEAFF; v_call: TRBV12-3/TRBV12-4; d_call: TRBD1; j_call: TRBJ1-1; clone_size: many
cdr3_nt: TGTGCCAGCAGTTTAAGTGGACAGGGGTTGGGCTACACCTTC; cdr3_aa: CASSLSGQGLGYTF; v_call: TRBV28; d_call: TRBD1; j_call: TRBJ1-2; clone_size: many
cdr3_nt: TGTGCCAGCAGCTTATCCACAGCGACTGAAGCTTTCTTT; cdr3_aa: CASSLSTATEAFF; v_call: TRBV7-9; d_call: NA; j_call: TRBJ1-1; clone_size: NA